The rows below give T cell receptor beta chains drawn from one sample of a study of cytomegalovirus exposure and HLA in healthy donors. Sequencing was performed with immunoSEQ multiplex PCR; in TCRdb, only in-frame clones are kept and a portion is missing. The sample lists about 150,000 clones; roughly 81% were seen once. Specimen: PBMCs. These receptors all come from a man between 25 and 39 years old in good health and CMV-seropositive. Both conserved end residues are part of each CDR3. Each record gives: D gene, V gene, CDR3 length, J gene, CDR3 protein. D genes are given only for firm matches.

NA	TRBV10-1	13	TRBJ2-1	CASMAGGYNEQFF
TRBD2	TRBV27	16	TRBJ2-7	CASSSRLAGALGEQYF
TRBD2	TRBV19	14	TRBJ2-4	CASSISSGTNIQYF
NA	TRBV18	13	TRBJ2-7	CASSSGSQYEQYF
NA	TRBV7-2	14	TRBJ2-5	CASSPMASRETQYF
TRBD1	TRBV7-2	17	TRBJ1-3	CASSLLGQGAWGNTIYF
TRBD1	TRBV11-3	18	TRBJ2-5	CASSLHRETGGGQETQYF
TRBD1	TRBV7-9	16	TRBJ2-3	CASSSFGDRASDTQYF
NA	TRBV5-5	14	TRBJ1-2	CASSLAVRDYGYTF
NA	TRBV6-1	15	TRBJ2-7	CASSEEEGARNEQYF
NA	TRBV12-5	14	TRBJ2-1	CASDPGLPSGEQFF
TRBD2	TRBV5-6	14	TRBJ2-7	CASTWGTSGYEQYF
TRBD2	TRBV7-6	15	TRBJ2-1	CASSLAGTTYNEQFF
TRBD1	TRBV6-6	13	TRBJ1-2	CASSSDRAGGYTF
TRBD1	TRBV4-3	16	TRBJ1-5	CASSQDGQGGNQPQHF
NA	TRBV5-1	13	TRBJ2-2	CASSLGASGELFF
NA	TRBV5-4	14	TRBJ1-1	CASSLDGWGGEAFF
NA	TRBV5-4	15	TRBJ2-1	CASSPSGDSYNEQFF
NA	TRBV7-9	15	TRBJ1-2	CASSHGIVDPEGYTF
NA	TRBV5-8	11	NA	CASMGHNEQYF
TRBD1	TRBV6-5	14	TRBJ1-1	CASRATGVRTEAFF
TRBD2	TRBV15	20	TRBJ2-5	CATSRPSSPSSGRGLETQYF
TRBD1	TRBV5-6	17	TRBJ1-4	CASSLWTGISTNEKLFF
NA	TRBV19	16	TRBJ1-3	CASKSQQVGSGNTIYF
NA	TRBV2	14	TRBJ2-3	CASSQSGYTDTQYF
NA	TRBV6-1	13	TRBJ1-2	CASIRQTNYGYTF
NA	TRBV15	13	TRBJ2-3	CATSNQGTDTQYF
NA	TRBV5-1	14	TRBJ2-5	CASSRTGRGETQYF
NA	TRBV29-1	13	TRBJ2-1	CSVGSLSYNEQFF
TRBD1	TRBV7-2	14	TRBJ1-2	CASSSTGGMVGYTF
TRBD1	TRBV11-3	16	TRBJ1-2	CASSPRQGPGGYGYTF
NA	TRBV19	17	TRBJ2-1	CASSWSGGGVGYNEQFF
TRBD1	TRBV6-1	14	TRBJ2-3	CASSEGQGADTQYF
NA	TRBV7-3	13	TRBJ2-1	CASSLEGWHEQFF
TRBD1	TRBV2	15	TRBJ2-5	CASSGAGTGGETQYF
TRBD1	TRBV6-5	14	TRBJ1-2	CASSRDRFNYGYTF
NA	TRBV6-5	15	TRBJ2-3	CASSTAGNNADTQYF
TRBD2	TRBV7-9	17	TRBJ2-3	CASSSTDGLAGTDTQYF
TRBD2	TRBV7-2	16	TRBJ2-3	CASSPITSGITDTQYF
NA	TRBV2	13	TRBJ1-3	CASRENSGNTIYF
NA	TRBV6-5	16	TRBJ2-3	CASSYSISGYTDTQYF
NA	TRBV5-6	14	TRBJ1-1	CASSLGAGWFGAFF
NA	TRBV4-3	13	TRBJ2-7	CASSQDYSYEQYF
NA	TRBV7-9	14	TRBJ2-5	CASSLYEFQETQYF
NA	TRBV6-1	14	TRBJ2-5	CASSVGDYQETQYF
NA	TRBV11-3	16	TRBJ2-1	CASSPARDFSYNEQFF
TRBD1	TRBV5-1	13	TRBJ2-3	CASSYKRQGTQYF
NA	TRBV11-3	14	TRBJ1-3	CASSLGYSGNTIYF
TRBD1	TRBV4-1	15	TRBJ1-4	CASSQVGTGNEKLFF
TRBD1	TRBV27	14	TRBJ1-2	CASSFGTAASGYTF
NA	TRBV7-2	16	TRBJ1-5	CASSPRTVHSNQPQHF